The 29 T cell receptor beta chains given below trace back to one sample, sequenced in a study. TCRdb passed the 5' RACE reads through MiXCR, listing each CDR3 protein once. In the table there are tens of thousands of distinct CDR3 sequences, 30% of which are singletons. Material: tumor-infiltrating naive CD4+ T cells sorted from the breast tumor. Subset in this sample: naive CD4+ T cells, CD4+CD45RA+CD25-. The source is a female donor with breast cancer.

This clonotype was recorded at least ten times. The rearrangement links TRBV20-1 to TRBJ2-4; D possibly matches TRBD1 or TRBD2 (5 bases each). The length of the CDR3 is 13 residues. Looked up from germline, CDR1 is DFQATT and CDR2 is SNEGSKA (reference sequence). V lost 6 bases and J 9 bases, leaving 18 bases between the germline ends. For the CDR3, the DNA is TGCAGTGCCCTAGAGGGGCAAAACGCCATTCAGTACTTC. Its translation is CSALEGQNAIQYF.

This chain joins TRBV19 and TRBJ1-1; D gene unclear. Germline CDR1 and CDR2: LNHDA and SQIVND (reference sequence). Trimming removed 6 bases from V and 4 bases from J, with 12 bases in between. The length of the CDR3 is 13 residues. Here the CDR3 reads CASRTVGSTEAFF. For the CDR3, the DNA is TGTGCCAGTAGAACCGTCGGGAGCACTGAAGCTTTCTTT.

The chain uses TRBV20-1 and TRBJ2-1; TRBD2 matches 7 bases. Trimming at V came to 2 bases and at J to 0 bases, leaving 1 base not matched to a gene. The germline V gene has CDR1 DFQATT and CDR2 SNEGSKA (reference sequence). The CDR3 contains 14 residues. The CDR3 nucleotides read TGCAGTGCTAGACTAGCGGTCTCCTACAATGAGCAGTTCTTC. Protein sequence: CSARLAVSYNEQFF.

The table lists this clonotype with many counts. This chain joins TRBV9 and TRBJ2-1; D is perhaps TRBD2 (5 bases). The CDR3 runs to 13 residues. V lost 6 bases, J lost 3 bases, and 10 bases lay in between. Germline CDR1 reads SGDLS; CDR2 reads YYNGEE. The CDR3 loop reads CASNHAGYNEQFF. The CDR3 nucleotides read TGTGCCAGCAACCATGCGGGCTACAATGAGCAGTTCTTC.

This chain uses TRBV5-1 with TRBJ2-7; 7 bases are a match to TRBD2. Germline assignment: CDR1 SGHRS and CDR2 YFSETQ. J lost 1 base, V lost 4 bases, and 8 bases had no gene match. There are 15 residues in the CDR3. The CDR3 is CASSLQPGGSYEQYF. CDR3 coding DNA: TGCGCCAGCAGCCTCCAACCGGGAGGATCCTACGAGCAGTACTTC. The full variable domain, in which reference TRBV5-1 and TRBJ2-7 provide the parts outside the CDR3, is KAGVTQTPRYLIKTRGQQVTLSCSPISGHRSVSWYQQTPGQGLQFLFEYFSETQRNKGNFPGRFSGRQFSNSRSEMNVSTLELGDSALYLCASSLQPGGSYEQYFGPGTRLTVT.

J is TRBJ1-4 and V is TRBV5-1; 9 bases are a match to TRBD1. CDR3 size: 16 residues. J gave up 7 bases and V 0 bases, and 7 bases lay outside the gene matches. Per germline, CDR1 SGHRS and CDR2 YFSETQ. The DNA for the CDR3 is TGCGCCAGCAGCTTGGGACAGGGGGAAGTGGGTGAAAAACTGTTTTTT. Translation: CASSLGQGEVGEKLFF.

This clonotype has at least ten counts. The chain is built from TRBV6-5 and TRBJ1-6, with a tentative D call TRBD1 (5 bases). Germline V CDR1 and CDR2: MNHEY, SVGAGI. The CDR3 spans 13 residues. Between the trimmed V and J ends, which lost 3 bases and 12 bases, there was a span of 12 bases. CDR3 loop: CASSYGDPLPLHF. The CDR3 DNA reads TGTGCCAGCAGTTATGGGGACCCGCTACCCCTCCACTTT.

Sample share makes this clonotype medium-sized. This chain joins TRBV20-1 and TRBJ1-1, with TRBD1 matching 9 bases. CDR3 length equals 13 residues. CDR1 is DFQATT, CDR2 SNEGSKA, per germline (reference sequence). V trimming: 4 bases; J trimming: 5 bases; junction bases outside the gene matches: 5. The CDR3 coding sequence is TGCAGTGCTATCACCGGGACAGGGACTGAAGCTTTCTTT. The encoded protein is CSAITGTGTEAFF.

A few counts support this clonotype. This CDR3 reads CASSPGTGNTGELFF. CDR3 DNA sequence: TGTGCCAGCAGCCCTGGGACAGGGAATACCGGGGAGCTGTTTTTT. The chain is built from TRBV12-3 or TRBV12-4 and TRBJ2-2; 9 bases agree with TRBD1. J lost 5 bases, V lost 6 bases, and 7 bases had no gene match. The CDR3 has 15 residues.

This clonotype showed up just a few times. The chain uses TRBV5-1 and TRBJ2-5; D possibly corresponds to TRBD1 (6 bases). Per germline, CDR1 SGHRS and CDR2 YFSETQ. The CDR3 spans 14 residues. Deletions cut 0 bases from V and 2 bases from J, with 8 bases between. CDR3 region: CASSLGDRQETQYF. DNA of the CDR3: TGCGCCAGCAGCTTGGGAGACAGGCAAGAGACCCAGTACTTC. Based on the CDR3 plus reference TRBV5-1 and TRBJ2-5, the full variable domain is KAGVTQTPRYLIKTRGQQVTLSCSPISGHRSVSWYQQTPGQGLQFLFEYFSETQRNKGNFPGRFSGRQFSNSRSEMNVSTLELGDSALYLCASSLGDRQETQYFGPGTRLLVL.

By sample fraction, this clonotype is medium-sized. CDR3 in amino acids: CASSVTSGSSYNEQFF. The CDR3 DNA reads as TGTGCCAGCAGCGTGACAAGCGGGAGCTCCTACAATGAGCAGTTCTTC. The chain recombines TRBV11-2 with TRBJ2-1; 8 bases are a match to TRBD2. Per the germline V gene, CDR1 is SGHAT and CDR2 is FQNNGV. The CDR3 is 16 residues long. The J segment lost 0 bases and the V segment lost 5 bases, leaving 6 bases of the junction unmatched.

The rearrangement joins TRBV6-5 to TRBJ2-6, with TRBD2 matching over 7 bases. Germline V gene lookup returns CDR1 MNHEY and CDR2 SVGAGI. The ends lost 0 bases at V and 0 bases at J; junction bases unmatched: 2. This CDR3 has 17 amino acids. The CDR3 DNA reads as TGTGCCAGCAGTTACTCGGGGGGGATCTCTGGGGCCAACGTCCTGACTTTC. Residues: CASSYSGGISGANVLTF.

In this sample, this clonotype turned up a few times. V and J are TRBV30 and TRBJ2-6, with D unclear. CDR3 length equals 14 residues. With 5 bases removed from V and 0 bases from J, the gap between germline ends came to 8 bases. Germline CDR1 is GTSNPN and CDR2 is SVGIG (reference sequence). Written as DNA, the CDR3 is TGTGCCTGGGGCCTTCACTCTGGGGCCAACGTCCTGACTTTC. Residues: CAWGLHSGANVLTF.

The chain combines TRBV5-1 with TRBJ2-7; TRBD2 is a possible D gene (5 bases). The CDR3 length is 13 residues. The V end lost 0 bases, the J end lost 5 bases, and 9 bases lay between the germline ends. CDR1 and CDR2 (germline): SGHRS, YFSETQ. DNA of the CDR3: TGCGCCAGCAGCTTGGGGGGAGACGACGAGCAGTACTTC. Amino acids: CASSLGGDDEQYF.

In this sample, this clonotype turned up a few times. The CDR3 bases are TGCAGCGTTGAGTCAGGGCAAGGAAACACCATATATTTT. This codes for CSVESGQGNTIYF. The chain carries TRBV29-1 and TRBJ1-3; D is perhaps TRBD1 (5 bases). Germline CDR1 SQVTM, CDR2 ANQGSEA. The CDR3 runs 13 residues. Between the trimmed V and J ends, which lost 3 bases and 4 bases, there was a span of 10 bases.

CDR3 loop: CASSQVWQGAQPQHF. CDR3 bases: TGCGCCAGCAGCCAAGTGTGGCAGGGGGCGCAGCCCCAGCATTTT. The chain links TRBV4-1 to TRBJ1-5; 8 positions match TRBD1. The CDR3 contains 15 residues. Germline CDR1 MGHRA, CDR2 YSYEKL. V gave up 1 base and J gave up 7 bases; unmatched junction bases: 6.

This clonotype was seen ten or more times. The rearrangement links TRBV6-1 to TRBJ2-1, with 8 bases fitting TRBD1. Trimming took 8 bases from V and 9 from J; bases not matched to a gene: 15. The CDR3 is 15 amino acids. Germline V gene lookup returns CDR1 MNHNS and CDR2 SASEGT. The CDR3 region has the DNA TGTGCCAGCGGCAATTTAAGGACAGGGACGATTGAGCAGTTCTTC. Amino acids: CASGNLRTGTIEQFF.

The rearrangement joins TRBV20-1 to TRBJ1-3; possibly TRBD1 for D (5 bases). Germline V gene sequence: CDR1 DFQATT, CDR2 SNEGSKA (reference sequence). V lost 1 base and J 2 bases, leaving 18 bases between the germline ends. The CDR3 contains 17 residues. CDR3 sequence reads: CSARGAGPGITGNTIYF. The CDR3 DNA follows: TGCAGTGCTAGAGGCGCGGGCCCAGGGATAACTGGAAACACCATATATTTT.

This clonotype has more than one count but fewer than ten. This chain joins TRBV4-2 and TRBJ1-1, with D unresolved. From germline, CDR1 is LGHNA and CDR2 YNFKEQ. V was cut by 6 bases and J by 1 base, with 9 bases left in between. CDR3 size: 13 residues. The CDR3 loop reads CASSTRANTEAFF. For the CDR3, the DNA is TGTGCCAGCAGTACGAGGGCGAACACTGAAGCTTTCTTT.

The chain links TRBV7-2 to TRBJ2-7; TRBD2 might be the D (6 bases). This CDR3 contains 13 residues. Trimming removed 5 bases from V and 2 bases from J, with 10 bases in between. The germline V gene encodes CDR1 SGHTA and CDR2 FQGNSA. The CDR3, as DNA: TGTGCCAGCAGCCGGGGGTGGACCTACGAGCAGTACTTC. Protein sequence: CASSRGWTYEQYF.

This clonotype rates as medium-sized. The CDR3 DNA reads TGCGCCAGCAGCTCTGGTCAGGGGGTGGATGGTAATTCACCCCTCCACTTT. Protein sequence: CASSSGQGVDGNSPLHF. The chain links TRBV5-1 to TRBJ1-6; 7 bases map to TRBD1. Trimming removed 3 bases from V and 6 bases from J; junction bases left unmatched: 12. CDR1 is SGHRS and CDR2 is YFSETQ in the germline V gene. The CDR3 loop spans 17 amino acids.

This clonotype turned up a few times. The chain combines TRBV5-1 with TRBJ2-7; TRBD2 aligns across 7 bases. The ends lost 0 bases at V and 4 bases at J; junction bases unmatched: 16. The CDR3 extends over 18 amino acids. CDR1 and CDR2 (germline): SGHRS, YFSETQ. The CDR3 is CASSLAGRENYKGYEQYF. The DNA for the CDR3 is TGCGCCAGCAGCTTGGCTGGGCGGGAGAATTATAAGGGGTACGAGCAGTACTTC.

V usage is TRBV6-1 and J usage is TRBJ2-7, with D unclear. The CDR3 loop spans 13 amino acids. V gave up 1 base and J gave up 6 bases, with 10 bases separating them. The germline gives CDR1 MNHNS, CDR2 SASEGT. CDR3 in amino acids: CASSEVSRGEQYF. CDR3 DNA: TGTGCCAGCAGTGAAGTCAGCAGAGGCGAGCAGTACTTC.

By frequency in the sample, this clonotype is medium-sized (0.01 to 0.1%). The chain carries TRBV20-1 and TRBJ1-5; D might be TRBD1 (6 bases). The CDR3 loop spans 15 amino acids. Germline-derived CDR1 and CDR2 are DFQATT and SNEGSKA (reference sequence). Trimming removed 2 bases from V and 7 bases from J, with 18 bases in between. CDR3 region: CSARPQKGDWQPQHF. The DNA of the CDR3 is TGCAGTGCTAGACCTCAGAAGGGGGATTGGCAGCCCCAGCATTTT.

The chain carries TRBV6-5 and TRBJ2-1; no clear D. Trimming cost V 6 bases and J 10 bases, with 16 bases left between them. Germline-derived CDR1 and CDR2 are MNHEY and SVGAGI. CDR3 length: 13 residues. The CDR3 nucleotides read TGTGCCAGCAGATATCAGTGGGCGAGCGAGCAGTTCTTC. It encodes CASRYQWASEQFF.

The chain carries TRBV5-1 and TRBJ2-1; 10 bases align to TRBD2. Germline CDR1 and CDR2: SGHRS and YFSETQ. This CDR3 contains 17 residues. V was clipped by 3 bases and J by 13 bases; unmatched bases: 19. DNA of the CDR3: TGCGCCAGCAGCTCGGACGTCCCCGGGACTAGCGTCCCTGAACAGTTCTTC. This codes for CASSSDVPGTSVPEQFF.

This clonotype was recorded only once. The CDR3 end shows no conserved phenylalanine or tryptophan, and so a read error is likely. This rearrangement joins TRBV3-1 to TRBJ2-1, with 7 bases aligning to TRBD2. Germline CDR1 LGHDT, CDR2 YNNKEL (reference sequence). J gave up 6 bases and V 6 bases, and 8 bases lay outside the gene matches. The CDR3 is made up of 14 amino acids. CDR3 nucleotides: TGTGCCAGCAGGCGGGGGAGTTCAGGCAATGAGCAGTTCTAC. Encoded protein: CASRRGSSGNEQFY.

To note about this clonotype: A much larger clone differs by one base, so this may be a read error. The rearrangement uses TRBV5-1 and TRBJ1-1; D uncertain. Germline lookup yields CDR1 SGHRS and CDR2 YFSETQ. V lost 0 bases, J lost 4 bases, and 10 bases lay in between. The CDR3 has 14 amino acids. The CDR3 nucleotides read TGCGCCAGCAGCTTGGGGCAATGGGGCACTGAAGCTTTCTTT. It specifies CASSLGQWGTEAFF.

The chain links TRBV6-6 to TRBJ1-5; D call uncertain. The CDR3 is 15 amino acids. V was trimmed by 5 bases and J by 0 bases, leaving 11 bases between them. Germline V lookup: CDR1 MNHNY, CDR2 SVGAGI (reference sequence). In nucleotides, the CDR3 is TGTGCCAGCAGTCTGGCAACTAATAGCAATCAGCCCCAGCATTTT. The encoded protein is CASSLATNSNQPQHF.